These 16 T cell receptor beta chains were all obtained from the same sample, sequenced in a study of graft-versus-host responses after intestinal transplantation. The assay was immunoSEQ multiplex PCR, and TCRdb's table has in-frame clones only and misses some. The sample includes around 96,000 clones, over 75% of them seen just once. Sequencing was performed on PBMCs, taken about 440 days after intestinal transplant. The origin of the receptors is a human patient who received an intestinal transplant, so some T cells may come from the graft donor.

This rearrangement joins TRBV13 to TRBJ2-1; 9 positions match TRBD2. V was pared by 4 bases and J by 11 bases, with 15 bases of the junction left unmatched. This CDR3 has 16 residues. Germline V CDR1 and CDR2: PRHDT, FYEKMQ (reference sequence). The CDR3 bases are TGTGCCAGCAGCTCCCTGGGACTAGCCGGTACGGGAAAGCAGTTCTTC. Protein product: CASSSLGLAGTGKQFF.

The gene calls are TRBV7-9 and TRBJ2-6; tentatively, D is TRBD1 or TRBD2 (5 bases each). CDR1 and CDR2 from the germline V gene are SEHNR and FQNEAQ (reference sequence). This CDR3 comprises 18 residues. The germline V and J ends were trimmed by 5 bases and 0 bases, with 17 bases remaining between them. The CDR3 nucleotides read TGTGCCAGCAGCCGCGGTACGGGGACCCTCTCTGGGGCCAACGTCCTGACTTTC. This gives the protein CASSRGTGTLSGANVLTF.

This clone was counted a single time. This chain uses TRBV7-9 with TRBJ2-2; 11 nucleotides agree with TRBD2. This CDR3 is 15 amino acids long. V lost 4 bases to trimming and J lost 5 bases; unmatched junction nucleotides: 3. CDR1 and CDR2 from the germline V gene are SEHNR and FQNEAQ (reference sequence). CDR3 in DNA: TGTGCCAGCAGCTCGACTAGCGGGGCGACCGGGGAGCTGTTTTTT. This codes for CASSSTSGATGELFF. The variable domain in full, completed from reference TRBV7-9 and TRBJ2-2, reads DTGVSQNPRHKITKRGQNVTFRCDPISEHNRLYWYRQTLGQGPEFLTYFQNEAQLEKSRLLSDRFSAERPKGSFSTLEIQRTEQGDSAMYLCASSSTSGATGELFFGEGSRLTVL.

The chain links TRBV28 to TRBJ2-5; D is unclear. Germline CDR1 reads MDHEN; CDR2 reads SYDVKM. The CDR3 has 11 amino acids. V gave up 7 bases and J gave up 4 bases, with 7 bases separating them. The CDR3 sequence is CASIVGETQYF. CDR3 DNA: TGTGCCAGCATTGTGGGAGAGACCCAGTACTTC.

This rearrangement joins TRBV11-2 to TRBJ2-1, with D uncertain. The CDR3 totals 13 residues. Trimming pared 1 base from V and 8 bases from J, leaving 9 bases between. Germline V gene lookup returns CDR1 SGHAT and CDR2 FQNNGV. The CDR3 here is CASSLGVVYEQFF. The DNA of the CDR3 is TGTGCCAGCAGCTTAGGGGTGGTTTATGAGCAGTTCTTC.

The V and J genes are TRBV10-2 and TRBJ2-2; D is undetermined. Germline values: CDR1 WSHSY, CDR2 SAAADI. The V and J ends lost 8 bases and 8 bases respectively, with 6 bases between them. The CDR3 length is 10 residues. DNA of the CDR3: TGCGCCAGCGCAATGGGGGAGCTGTTTTTT. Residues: CASAMGELFF.

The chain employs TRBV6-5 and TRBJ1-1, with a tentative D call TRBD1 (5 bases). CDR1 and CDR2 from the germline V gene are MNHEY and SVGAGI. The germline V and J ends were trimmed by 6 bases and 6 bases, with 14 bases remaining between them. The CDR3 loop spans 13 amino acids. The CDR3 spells CASRIQHRPEAFF. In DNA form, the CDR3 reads TGTGCCAGCAGGATACAGCACAGGCCTGAAGCTTTCTTT.

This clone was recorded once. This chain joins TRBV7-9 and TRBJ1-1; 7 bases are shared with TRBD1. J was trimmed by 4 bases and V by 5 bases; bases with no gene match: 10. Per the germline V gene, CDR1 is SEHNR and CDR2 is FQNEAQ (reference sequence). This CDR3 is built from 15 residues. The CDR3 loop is CASSTRQGGSTEAFF. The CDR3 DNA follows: TGTGCCAGCAGCACCAGACAGGGAGGGAGCACTGAAGCTTTCTTT.

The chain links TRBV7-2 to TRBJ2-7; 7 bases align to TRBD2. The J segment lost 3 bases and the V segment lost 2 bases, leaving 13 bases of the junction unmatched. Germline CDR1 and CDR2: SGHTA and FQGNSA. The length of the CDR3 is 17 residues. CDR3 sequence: CASSLSSRGSFYYEQYF. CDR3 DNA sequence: TGTGCCAGCAGCTTAAGTTCGCGGGGGAGTTTCTACTACGAGCAGTACTTC.

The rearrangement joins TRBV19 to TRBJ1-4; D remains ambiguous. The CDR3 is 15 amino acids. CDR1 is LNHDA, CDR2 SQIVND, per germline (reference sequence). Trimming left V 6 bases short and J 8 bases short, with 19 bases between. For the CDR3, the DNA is TGTGCCAGTAGGCCTCGGAGAGGAGTAGACGAAAAACTGTTTTTT. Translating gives CASRPRRGVDEKLFF.

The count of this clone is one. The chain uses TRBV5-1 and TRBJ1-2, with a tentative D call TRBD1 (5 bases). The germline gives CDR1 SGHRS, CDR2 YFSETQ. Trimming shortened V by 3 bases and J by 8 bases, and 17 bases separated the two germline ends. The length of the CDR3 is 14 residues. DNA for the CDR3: TGCGCCAGCAGCTCTCAGGACGGGGGGAGAGGCTACACCTTC. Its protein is CASSSQDGGRGYTF.

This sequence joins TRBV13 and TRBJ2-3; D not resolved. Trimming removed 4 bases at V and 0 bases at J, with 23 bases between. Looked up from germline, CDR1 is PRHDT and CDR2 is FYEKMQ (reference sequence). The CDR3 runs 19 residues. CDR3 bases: TGTGCCAGCAGCTCCTTTGTGCAAAACGGCCCCCTCAGCACAGATACGCAGTATTTT. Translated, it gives CASSSFVQNGPLSTDTQYF.

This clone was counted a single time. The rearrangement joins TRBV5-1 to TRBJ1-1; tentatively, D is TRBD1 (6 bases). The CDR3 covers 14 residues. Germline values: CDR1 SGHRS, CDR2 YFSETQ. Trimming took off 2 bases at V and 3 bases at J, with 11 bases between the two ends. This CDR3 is CASSFQGLDTEAFF. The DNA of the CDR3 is TGCGCCAGCAGCTTTCAGGGGCTGGACACTGAAGCTTTCTTT.

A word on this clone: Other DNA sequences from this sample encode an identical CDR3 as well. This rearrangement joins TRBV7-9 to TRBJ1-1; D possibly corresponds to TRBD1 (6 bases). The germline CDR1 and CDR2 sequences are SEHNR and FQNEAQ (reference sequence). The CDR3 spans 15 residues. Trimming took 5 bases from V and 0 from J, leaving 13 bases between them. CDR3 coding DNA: TGTGCCAGCAGCCCACACCGGGACATGAACACTGAAGCTTTCTTT. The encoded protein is CASSPHRDMNTEAFF.

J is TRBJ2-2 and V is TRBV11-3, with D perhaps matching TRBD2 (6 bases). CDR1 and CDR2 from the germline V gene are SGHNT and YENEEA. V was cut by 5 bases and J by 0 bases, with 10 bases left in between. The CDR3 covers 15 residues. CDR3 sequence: CASSELAANTGELFF. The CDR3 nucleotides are TGTGCCAGCAGCGAACTAGCCGCGAACACCGGGGAGCTGTTTTTT.

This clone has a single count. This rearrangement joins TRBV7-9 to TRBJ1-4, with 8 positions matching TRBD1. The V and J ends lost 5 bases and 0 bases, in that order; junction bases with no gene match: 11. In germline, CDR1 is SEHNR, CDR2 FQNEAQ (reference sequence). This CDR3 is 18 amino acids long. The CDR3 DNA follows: TGTGCCAGCAGCAAGGGACAGGCGCTTTGGGCAACTAATGAAAAACTGTTTTTT. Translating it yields CASSKGQALWATNEKLFF.